This TCR beta chain was documented in a study of persistence of HIV-infected CD4 T cells. The wider study: Anti-CD3/anti-CD28 stimulation activated a higher proportion of cells than antigen stimulation, with lower memory fraction.

Regarding this clone: As yet, its antigen is unknown.

Nonspecific anti-CD3/anti-CD28 bead stimulation represents the broad CD4+ T cell repertoire. Sorting selected CD4+ T cells upregulating both CD40 ligand and CD69. Donors were HIV-1-infected adults who began suppressive ART during chronic infection. The libraries were made with immunoSEQ version 4 in survey mode. Template was genomic DNA at approximately 10 ng/uL, with up to roughly 1 ug used per sample. TCRdb's copy holds only in-frame clones and misses some; the assay was immunoSEQ multiplex PCR. The data show 35,000 to 50,000 clones, with approximately 89% seen just once and approximately 1.8% held by the top ten. Regarding the study as a whole: Rare CMV-responding cells carrying HIV-1 proviruses were not analyzed separately for TCR.

Trimming removed 4 bases at V and 4 bases at J, with 7 bases between. The CDR3 has 12 residues. CDR1 SGHAT and CDR2 FQNNGV come from the germline V gene. This sample comprised CD4+ T cells sorted from PBMCs after roughly 18-hour stimulation, obtained from a patient who received antiretroviral therapy. This TCR came from an adult man with HIV who was CMV-seropositive. The V and J genes are TRBV11-2 and TRBJ1-2, with no clear D. The CDR3 DNA reads as TGTGCCAGCAGCTATGGGGTCTATGGCTACACCTTC. This codes for CASSYGVYGYTF.